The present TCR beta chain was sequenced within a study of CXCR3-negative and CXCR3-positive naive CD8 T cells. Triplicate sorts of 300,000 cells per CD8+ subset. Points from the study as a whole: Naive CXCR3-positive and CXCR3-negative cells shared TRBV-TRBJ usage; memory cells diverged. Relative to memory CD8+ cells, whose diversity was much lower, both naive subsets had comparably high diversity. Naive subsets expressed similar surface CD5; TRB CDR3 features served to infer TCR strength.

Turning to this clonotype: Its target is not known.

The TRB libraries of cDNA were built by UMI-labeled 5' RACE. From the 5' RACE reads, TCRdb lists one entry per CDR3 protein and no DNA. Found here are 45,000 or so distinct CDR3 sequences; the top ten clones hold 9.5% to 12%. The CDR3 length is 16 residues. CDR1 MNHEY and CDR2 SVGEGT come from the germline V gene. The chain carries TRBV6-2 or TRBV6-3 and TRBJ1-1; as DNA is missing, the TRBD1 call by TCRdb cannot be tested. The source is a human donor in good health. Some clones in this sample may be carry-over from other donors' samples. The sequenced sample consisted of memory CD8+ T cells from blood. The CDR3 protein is CASSYSIFGTVTEAFF.